This T cell receptor (beta chain) derives from a study of blood T cell repertoires in COVID-19. Overall study context: COVID-19 samples collected from the United States, Italy and Spain covered acute and convalescent phases. Sample material is recorded as cDNA or gDNA derived from T cells, B-cell-depleted T cells, or PBMCs.

The V gene end was trimmed by 3 bases and the J gene end by 4 bases; junction bases not matched to a gene: 4. CDR3 length equals 14 residues. Germline V gives CDR1 LGHNA, CDR2 YSLEER. Source study methods: Nucleated cell number was recorded as an estimate derived from reference gene primer amplification. TCRdb keeps only in-frame clones here, not all; method: immunoSEQ multiplex PCR. V and J calls and clone size are copied from that table; D and trimming were computed from the DNA. The sample records 45,000 to 55,000 clones, around 80% being singletons. The TCR originated in a human donor with active or convalescent COVID-19. The donor label of this sample is uncertain. V gene TRBV4-3 combines with J gene TRBJ2-7, with 9 bases identical to TRBD2. The material sequenced was peripheral blood. The CDR3 DNA reads TGCGCCAGCAGCCACCTTACTAGCGGGTACGAGCAGTACTTC. This codes for CASSHLTSGYEQYF.